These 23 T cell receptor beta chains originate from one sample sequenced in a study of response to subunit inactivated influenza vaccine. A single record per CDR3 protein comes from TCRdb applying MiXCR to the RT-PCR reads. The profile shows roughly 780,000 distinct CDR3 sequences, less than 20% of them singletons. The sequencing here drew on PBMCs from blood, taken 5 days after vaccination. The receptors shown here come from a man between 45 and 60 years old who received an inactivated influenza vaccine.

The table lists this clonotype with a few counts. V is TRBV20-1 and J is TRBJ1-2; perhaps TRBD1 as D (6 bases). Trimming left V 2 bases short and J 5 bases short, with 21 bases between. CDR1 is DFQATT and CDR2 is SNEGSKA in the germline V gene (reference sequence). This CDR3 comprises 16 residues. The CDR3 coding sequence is TGCAGTGCTAGAAAAAACAGGGTAGAGCTAGGATATGGCTACACCTTC. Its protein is CSARKNRVELGYGYTF.

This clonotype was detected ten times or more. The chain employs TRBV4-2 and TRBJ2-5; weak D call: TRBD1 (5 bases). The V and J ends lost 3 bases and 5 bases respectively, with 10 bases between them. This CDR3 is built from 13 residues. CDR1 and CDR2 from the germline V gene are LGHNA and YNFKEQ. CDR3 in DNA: TGTGCCAGCAGCCAGGGGCTAGGGGAGACCCAGTACTTC. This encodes CASSQGLGETQYF.

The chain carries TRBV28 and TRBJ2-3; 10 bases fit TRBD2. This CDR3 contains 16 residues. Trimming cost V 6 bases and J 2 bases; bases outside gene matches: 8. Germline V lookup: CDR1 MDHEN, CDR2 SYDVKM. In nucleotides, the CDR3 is TGTGCCAGCAGCTCTCCTAGCGGGGGAGTCACAGATACGCAGTATTTT. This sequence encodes CASSSPSGGVTDTQYF.

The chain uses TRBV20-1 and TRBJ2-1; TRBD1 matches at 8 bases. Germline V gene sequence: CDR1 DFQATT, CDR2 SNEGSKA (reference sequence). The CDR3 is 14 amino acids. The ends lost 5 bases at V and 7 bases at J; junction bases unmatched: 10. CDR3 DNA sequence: TGCAGTGCTCCGCCAGGGGGCTCATGGAATGAGCAGTTCTTC. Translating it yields CSAPPGGSWNEQFF.

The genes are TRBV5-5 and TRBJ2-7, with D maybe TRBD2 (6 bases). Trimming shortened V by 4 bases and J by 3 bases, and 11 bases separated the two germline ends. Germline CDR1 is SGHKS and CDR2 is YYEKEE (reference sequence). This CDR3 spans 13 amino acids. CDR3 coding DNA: TGTGCCAGCAGCCCGCGGGATTTCTACGAGCAGTACTTC. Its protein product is CASSPRDFYEQYF.

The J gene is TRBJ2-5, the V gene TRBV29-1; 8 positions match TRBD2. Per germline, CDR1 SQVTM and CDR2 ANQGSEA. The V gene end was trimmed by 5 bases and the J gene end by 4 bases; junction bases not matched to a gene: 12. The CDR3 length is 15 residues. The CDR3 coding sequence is TGCAGCGTTAAGCAGGGTGGGCTAGCGGGAGAGACCCAGTACTTC. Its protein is CSVKQGGLAGETQYF.

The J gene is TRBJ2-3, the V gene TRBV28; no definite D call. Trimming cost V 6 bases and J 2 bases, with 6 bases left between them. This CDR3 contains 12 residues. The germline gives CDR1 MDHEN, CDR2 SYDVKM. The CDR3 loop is CASRLNTDTQYF. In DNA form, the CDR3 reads TGTGCCAGCAGATTAAACACAGATACGCAGTATTTT.

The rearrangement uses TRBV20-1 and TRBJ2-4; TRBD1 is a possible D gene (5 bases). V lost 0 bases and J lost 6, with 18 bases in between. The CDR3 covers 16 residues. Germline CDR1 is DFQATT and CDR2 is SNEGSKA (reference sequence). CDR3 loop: CSARDPKQASLNIQYF. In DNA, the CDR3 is TGCAGTGCTAGAGACCCGAAACAGGCATCTTTAAACATTCAGTACTTC.

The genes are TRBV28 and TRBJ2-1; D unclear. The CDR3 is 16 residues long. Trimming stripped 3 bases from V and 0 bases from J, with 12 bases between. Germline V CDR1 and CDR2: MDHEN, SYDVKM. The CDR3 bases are TGTGCCAGCAGTTTGATCCAAGCGAACTCCTACAATGAGCAGTTCTTC. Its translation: CASSLIQANSYNEQFF.

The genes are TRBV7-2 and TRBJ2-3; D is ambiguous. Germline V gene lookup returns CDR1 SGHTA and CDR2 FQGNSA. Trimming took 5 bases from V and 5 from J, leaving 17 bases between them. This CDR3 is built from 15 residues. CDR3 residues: CASSPYPRWGDTQYF. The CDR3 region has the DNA TGTGCCAGCAGCCCGTACCCTCGGTGGGGAGATACGCAGTATTTT. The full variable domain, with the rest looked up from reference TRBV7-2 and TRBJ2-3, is GAGVSQSPSNKVTEKGKDVELRCDPISGHTALYWYRQSLGQGLEFLIYFQGNSAPDKSGLPSDRFSAERTGGSVSTLTIQRTQQEDSAVYLCASSPYPRWGDTQYFGPGTRLTVL.

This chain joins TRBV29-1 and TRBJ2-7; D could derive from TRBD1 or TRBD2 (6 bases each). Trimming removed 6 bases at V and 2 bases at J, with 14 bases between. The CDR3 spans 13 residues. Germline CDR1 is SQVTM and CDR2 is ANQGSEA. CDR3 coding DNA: TGCAGCGTCGGGGGCCTGGCCCCCTACGAGCAGTACTTC. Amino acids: CSVGGLAPYEQYF.

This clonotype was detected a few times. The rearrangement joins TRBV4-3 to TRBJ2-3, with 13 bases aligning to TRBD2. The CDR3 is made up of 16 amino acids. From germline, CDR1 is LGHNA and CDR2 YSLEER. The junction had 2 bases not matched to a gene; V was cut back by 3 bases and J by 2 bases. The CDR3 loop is CASSQGLAGHTDTQYF. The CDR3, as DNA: TGCGCCAGCAGCCAGGGACTAGCGGGACACACAGATACGCAGTATTTT.

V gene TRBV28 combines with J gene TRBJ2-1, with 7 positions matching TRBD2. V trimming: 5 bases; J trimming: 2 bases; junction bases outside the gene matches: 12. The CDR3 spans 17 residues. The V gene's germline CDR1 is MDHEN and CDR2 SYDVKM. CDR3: CASSPLGAGVTYNEQFF. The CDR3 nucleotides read TGTGCCAGCAGTCCCCTCGGGGCGGGAGTCACCTACAATGAGCAGTTCTTC.

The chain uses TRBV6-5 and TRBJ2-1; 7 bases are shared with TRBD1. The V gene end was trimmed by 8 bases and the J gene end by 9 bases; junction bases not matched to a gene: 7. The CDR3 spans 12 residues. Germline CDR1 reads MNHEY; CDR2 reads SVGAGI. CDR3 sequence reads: CASGYRGTEQFF. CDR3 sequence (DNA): TGTGCCAGCGGGTACAGGGGAACTGAGCAGTTCTTC.

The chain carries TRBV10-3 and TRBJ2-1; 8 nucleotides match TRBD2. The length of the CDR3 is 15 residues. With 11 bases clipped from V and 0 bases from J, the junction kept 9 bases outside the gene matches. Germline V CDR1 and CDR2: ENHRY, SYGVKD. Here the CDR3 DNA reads TGTGCCTCACTTGACCTAGCGGGCTCCTACAATGAGCAGTTCTTC. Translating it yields CASLDLAGSYNEQFF.

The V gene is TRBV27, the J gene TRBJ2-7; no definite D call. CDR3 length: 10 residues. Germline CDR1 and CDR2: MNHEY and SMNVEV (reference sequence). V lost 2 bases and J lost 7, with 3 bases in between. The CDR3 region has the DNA TGTGCCAGCAGTTTAAGGGAGCAGTACTTC. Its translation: CASSLREQYF.

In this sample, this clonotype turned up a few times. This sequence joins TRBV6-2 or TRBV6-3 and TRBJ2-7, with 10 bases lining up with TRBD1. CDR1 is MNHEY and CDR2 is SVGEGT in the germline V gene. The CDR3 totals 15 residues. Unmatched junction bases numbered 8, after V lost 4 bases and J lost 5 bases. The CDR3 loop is CASSWRDRGSDEQYF. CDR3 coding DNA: TGTGCCAGCAGTTGGCGGGACAGGGGAAGCGACGAGCAGTACTTC.

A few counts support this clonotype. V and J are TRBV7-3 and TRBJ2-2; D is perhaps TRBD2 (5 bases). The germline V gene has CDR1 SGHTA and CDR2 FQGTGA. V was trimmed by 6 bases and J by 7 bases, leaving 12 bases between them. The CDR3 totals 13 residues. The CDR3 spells CASSSSVGGELFF. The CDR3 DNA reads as TGTGCCAGCAGTAGTAGCGTGGGCGGGGAGCTGTTTTTT.

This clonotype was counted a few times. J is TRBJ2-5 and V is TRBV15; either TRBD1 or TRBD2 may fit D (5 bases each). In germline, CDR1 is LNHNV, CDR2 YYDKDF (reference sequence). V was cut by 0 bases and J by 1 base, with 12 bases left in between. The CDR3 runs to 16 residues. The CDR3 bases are TGTGCCACCAGCAGAGATCACGCAGGGACCCAAGAGACCCAGTACTTC. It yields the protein CATSRDHAGTQETQYF.

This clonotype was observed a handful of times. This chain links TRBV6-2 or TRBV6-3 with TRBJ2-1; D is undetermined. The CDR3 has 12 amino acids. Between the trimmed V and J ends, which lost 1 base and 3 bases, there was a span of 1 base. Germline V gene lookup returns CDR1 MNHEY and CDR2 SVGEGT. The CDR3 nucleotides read TGTGCCAGCAGTTACTTCTACAATGAGCAGTTCTTC. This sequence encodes CASSYFYNEQFF.

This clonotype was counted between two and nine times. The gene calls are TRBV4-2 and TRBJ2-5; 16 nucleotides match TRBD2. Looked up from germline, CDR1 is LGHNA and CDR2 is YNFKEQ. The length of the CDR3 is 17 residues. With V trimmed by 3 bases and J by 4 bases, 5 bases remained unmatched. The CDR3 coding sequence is TGTGCCAGCAGCCAGGGGACTAGCGGGGGGGCCGGAGAGACCCAGTACTTC. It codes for CASSQGTSGGAGETQYF.

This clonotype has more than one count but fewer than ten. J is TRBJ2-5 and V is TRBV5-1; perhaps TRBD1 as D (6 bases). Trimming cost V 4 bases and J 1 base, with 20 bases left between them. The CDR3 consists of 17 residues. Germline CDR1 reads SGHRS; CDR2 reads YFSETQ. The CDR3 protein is CASSPIHAGARQETQYF. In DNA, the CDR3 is TGCGCCAGCAGCCCTATTCATGCAGGGGCACGCCAAGAGACCCAGTACTTC.

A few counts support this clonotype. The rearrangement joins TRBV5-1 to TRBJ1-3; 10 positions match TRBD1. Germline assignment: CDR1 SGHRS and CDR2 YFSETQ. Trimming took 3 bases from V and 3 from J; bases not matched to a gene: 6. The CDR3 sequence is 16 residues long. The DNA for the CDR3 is TGCGCCAGCAGCTACACGGGACAGGGGAATGGAAACACCATATATTTT. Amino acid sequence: CASSYTGQGNGNTIYF.